The 28 T cell receptor beta chains in this list originate from one sample, sequenced in a study of T cell responses to AZD1222 COVID-19 vaccine. Measured with immunoSEQ multiplex PCR; TCRdb has only the in-frame clones, and not every one. This table holds 150,000 to 200,000 clones, 75% to 95% found once. Sequences were derived from peripheral blood, sampled on day 0 of AZD1222 vaccination. The receptor set was obtained from an adult in good health.

This clone was found once. The V and J genes are TRBV6-2 or TRBV6-3 and TRBJ2-1; 11 nucleotides match TRBD2. The CDR3 runs to 15 residues. J was trimmed by 12 bases and V by 7 bases; bases with no gene match: 14. Germline values: CDR1 MNHEY, CDR2 SVGEGT. The CDR3 DNA reads TGTGCCAGCACCCCCCCGATAGCGGGGGGGCATCTGCAGTTCTTC. Amino acid sequence: CASTPPIAGGHLQFF.

The gene calls are TRBV5-6 and TRBJ2-7; TRBD1 might be the D (6 bases). The V end lost 5 bases, the J end lost 2 bases, and 11 bases lay between the germline ends. The CDR3 length is 13 residues. Germline CDR1 reads SGHDT; CDR2 reads YYEEEE. The CDR3 sequence is CASSSGTPYEQYF. The CDR3 DNA is TGTGCCAGCAGTTCCGGGACACCCTACGAGCAGTACTTC.

The CDR3 DNA follows: TGTGCCAGCAGCTCCACCGACAGGGAGTGGGGCTACACCTTC. Amino acid sequence: CASSSTDREWGYTF. The J gene is TRBJ1-2, the V gene TRBV7-9; 7 bases are shared with TRBD1. This CDR3 is built from 14 residues. Germline loops: CDR1 SEHNR, CDR2 FQNEAQ (reference sequence). The J segment lost 8 bases and the V segment lost 4 bases, leaving 10 bases of the junction unmatched.

V usage is TRBV7-8 and J usage is TRBJ2-2, with D tentatively TRBD2 (6 bases). V lost 6 bases, J lost 0 bases, and 11 bases lay in between. The CDR3 is made up of 15 amino acids. Per germline, CDR1 SGHVS and CDR2 FQNEAQ. CDR3 DNA sequence: TGTGCCAGCAGTGGGGGGATGTCGAACACCGGGGAGCTGTTTTTT. Amino acids: CASSGGMSNTGELFF.

Regarding this clone: It is likely a read error, because the conserved phenylalanine at the end of the CDR3 is missing. The limits of the CDR3 on the DNA are not certain, so only TCRdb's listed CDR3 is given. J is TRBJ1-3 and V is TRBV18; the tabulated D call, TRBD1, remains unverified against the DNA. Germline V gene sequence: CDR1 KGHSH, CDR2 LQKENI. The CDR3 length equals 16 residues, ends included. This CDR3 reads CASSPQVGDRLFGTAL.

The V gene is TRBV3-1 (or the pseudogene TRBV3-2), the J gene TRBJ2-2; 10 bases line up with TRBD2. V gave up 6 bases and J gave up 3 bases; unmatched junction bases: 22. Germline CDR1 is LGHDT and CDR2 is YNNKEL (reference sequence). The CDR3 loop spans 21 amino acids. The CDR3 DNA reads as TGTGCCAGCAGGCCAAACCCCGGTGAGCGGGGGGGCAGTCAGCACACCGGGGAGCTGTTTTTT. This encodes CASRPNPGERGGSQHTGELFF.

The rearrangement uses TRBV4-1 and TRBJ1-3; possible D gene TRBD1, 5 bases. Germline assignment: CDR1 MGHRA and CDR2 YSYEKL. Trimming stripped 4 bases from V and 0 bases from J, with 19 bases between. CDR3 length equals 18 residues. CDR3 protein: CASSPAVGGSRSGNTIYF. The DNA for the CDR3 is TGCGCCAGCAGCCCCGCCGTCGGGGGTTCCCGCTCTGGAAACACCATATATTTT.

This clone was detected once. V and J are TRBV13 and TRBJ1-1; weak D call: TRBD1 (5 bases). Germline V gene data show CDR1 as PRHDT and CDR2 as FYEKMQ (reference sequence). CDR3 length equals 17 residues. With 1 base removed from V and 1 base from J, the gap between germline ends came to 16 bases. Here the CDR3 reads CASSLVGDRVGNTEAFF. The CDR3 DNA sequence: TGTGCCAGCAGCTTAGTGGGGGACCGAGTTGGGAACACTGAAGCTTTCTTT.

This chain uses TRBV7-8 with TRBJ1-1; D is unresolved. The CDR3 covers 15 residues. From germline, CDR1 is SGHVS and CDR2 FQNEAQ. Trimming left V 4 bases short and J 1 base short, with 13 bases between. The CDR3 DNA follows: TGTGCCAGCAGCTCACTCCCGACCCCGAACACTGAAGCTTTCTTT. Encoded protein: CASSSLPTPNTEAFF.

The CDR3 region has the DNA TGTGCCAGCCGATTCTCGGAGGGCACTGAAGCTTTCTTT. It codes for CASRFSEGTEAFF. The chain has TRBV19 and TRBJ1-1, with D unresolved. The CDR3 extends over 13 amino acids. The V end lost 9 bases, the J end lost 4 bases, and 15 bases lay between the germline ends. Germline lookup yields CDR1 LNHDA and CDR2 SQIVND (reference sequence).

This chain uses TRBV11-2 with TRBJ2-7; 8 bases are shared with TRBD2. The V segment lost 0 bases and the J segment 4 bases; nucleotides outside the gene matches: 8. The CDR3 is 16 residues long. CDR1 is SGHAT, CDR2 FQNNGV, per germline. The CDR3 region has the DNA TGTGCCAGCAGCTTAGACGGCGGGGGGACACCTTACGAGCAGTACTTC. As protein: CASSLDGGGTPYEQYF.

The J gene is TRBJ1-1, the V gene TRBV29-1; D is ambiguous. Trimming took off 4 bases at V and 0 bases at J, with 12 bases between the two ends. CDR1 is SQVTM and CDR2 is ANQGSEA in the germline V gene. This CDR3 has 14 residues. In nucleotides, the CDR3 is TGCAGCGTTGTGGTGGCAGTATTGAACACTGAAGCTTTCTTT. Its protein product is CSVVVAVLNTEAFF.

The chain carries TRBV5-1 and TRBJ2-4; D might be TRBD1 or TRBD2, each matching 5 bases. Per the germline V gene, CDR1 is SGHRS and CDR2 is YFSETQ. This CDR3 region has 12 residues. The V end lost 4 bases, the J end lost 15 bases, and 17 bases lay between the germline ends. This CDR3 reads CASSPNGDLVYF. The DNA for the CDR3 is TGCGCCAGCAGCCCCAACGGGGACCTTGTGTACTTC.

This chain uses TRBV5-5 with TRBJ1-1; D may be TRBD1 (5 bases). CDR3 size: 13 residues. Between the trimmed V and J ends, which lost 4 bases and 5 bases, there was a span of 12 bases. Germline lookup yields CDR1 SGHKS and CDR2 YYEKEE (reference sequence). CDR3 nucleotides: TGTGCCAGCAGCCTAATACCAGGGACTGAAGCTTTCTTT. Protein product: CASSLIPGTEAFF.

This clone was seen a single time. The CDR3 nucleotides read TGTGCCAGCATCAATGGGAGGGACAGGGCCCCCAATCAGCCCCAGCATTTT. Residues: CASINGRDRAPNQPQHF. V and J are TRBV2 and TRBJ1-5; TRBD1 aligns across 9 bases. CDR3 length: 17 residues. The ends lost 7 bases at V and 3 bases at J; junction bases unmatched: 13. Per the germline V gene, CDR1 is SNHLY and CDR2 is FYNNEI. Based on the CDR3 plus reference TRBV2 and TRBJ1-5, the full variable domain is EPEVTQTPSHQVTQMGQEVILRCVPISNHLYFYWYRQILGQKVEFLVSFYNNEISEKSEIFDDQFSVERPDGSNFTLKIRSTKLEDSAMYFCASINGRDRAPNQPQHFGDGTRLSIL.

The chain uses TRBV5-1 and TRBJ1-1; D not certain. The CDR3 consists of 14 residues. In germline, CDR1 is SGHRS, CDR2 YFSETQ. V dropped 0 bases and J dropped 11 bases, with 17 bases sitting between them. The CDR3 loop reads CASSLGTARVEAFF. The CDR3 DNA is TGCGCCAGCAGCTTGGGCACAGCGAGGGTGGAGGCTTTCTTT.

Written as DNA, the CDR3 is TGCGCCAGCAGCCGACAGGGGGCTAATGAGCAGTTCTTC. It codes for CASSRQGANEQFF. This chain connects TRBV5-1 to TRBJ2-1, with 10 bases matching TRBD1. This CDR3 region has 13 residues. Trimming at V came to 4 bases and at J to 7 bases, leaving 2 bases not matched to a gene. Looked up from germline, CDR1 is SGHRS and CDR2 is YFSETQ.

The chain combines TRBV4-3 with TRBJ1-4; TRBD1 is a possible D gene (5 bases). Germline loops: CDR1 LGHNA, CDR2 YSLEER. Between the trimmed V and J ends, which lost 4 bases and 2 bases, there was a span of 5 bases. The CDR3 runs 13 residues. As DNA, the CDR3 is TGCGCCAGCAGCCGGGACACTAATGAAAAACTGTTTTTT. The encoded protein is CASSRDTNEKLFF.

The chain couples TRBV5-1 to TRBJ2-1, with D possibly TRBD2 on 5 matching bases. CDR1 is SGHRS and CDR2 is YFSETQ in the germline V gene. V dropped 0 bases and J dropped 1 base, with 8 bases sitting between them. There are 15 residues in the CDR3. CDR3: CASSLVIASYNEQFF. CDR3 nucleotides: TGCGCCAGCAGCTTGGTGATAGCGTCCTACAATGAGCAGTTCTTC.

V and J are TRBV27 and TRBJ2-7; D might be TRBD1 (5 bases). V shed 3 bases and J shed 5 bases, with 14 bases lying between them. Germline assignment: CDR1 MNHEY and CDR2 SMNVEV (reference sequence). The length of the CDR3 is 14 residues. CDR3 sequence (DNA): TGTGCCAGCAGTTTTCGGCGACAGTTTGACGAGCAGTACTTC. It specifies CASSFRRQFDEQYF.

The chain couples TRBV7-3 to TRBJ2-5; unclear D gene. The CDR3 extends over 15 amino acids. V dropped 5 bases and J dropped 1 base, with 14 bases sitting between them. CDR1 is SGHTA, CDR2 FQGTGA, per germline. The CDR3: CASSQTWASQETQYF. In nucleotides, the CDR3 is TGTGCCAGCAGCCAGACATGGGCTAGCCAAGAGACCCAGTACTTC.

This clone was seen a handful of times. The DNA for the CDR3 is TGCAGCGCCAAAATCGACGCCACTAATGAAAAACTGTTTTTT. Translating gives CSAKIDATNEKLFF. The V gene is TRBV29-1, the J gene TRBJ1-4; D remains unclear. Trimming pared 7 bases from V and 2 bases from J, leaving 14 bases between. The CDR3 length is 14 residues. The germline CDR1 and CDR2 sequences are SQVTM and ANQGSEA.

The rearrangement joins TRBV20-1 to TRBJ2-5; D not resolved. Germline lookup yields CDR1 DFQATT and CDR2 SNEGSKA (reference sequence). The V end lost 3 bases, the J end lost 0 bases, and 8 bases lay between the germline ends. The length of the CDR3 is 13 residues. CDR3 loop: CSASSVDQETQYF. CDR3 bases: TGCAGTGCTAGTTCCGTTGACCAAGAGACCCAGTACTTC.

The rearrangement uses TRBV11-1 and TRBJ2-3; D possibly corresponds to TRBD2 (5 bases). V was shortened by 1 base and J by 0 bases, with 11 bases between the two germline ends. Germline values: CDR1 SGHAT, CDR2 FQDESV (reference sequence). CDR3 length: 16 amino acids. The CDR3 nucleotides are TGTGCCAGCAGCTTAGGAGCGGTAGTTAGCACAGATACGCAGTATTTT. It codes for CASSLGAVVSTDTQYF.

V usage is TRBV7-9 and J usage is TRBJ1-6; 8 bases agree with TRBD1. After removal of 3 bases from V and 7 bases from J, the junction contained 5 bases not matched to a gene. The CDR3 spans 15 residues. Germline values: CDR1 SEHNR, CDR2 FQNEAQ (reference sequence). The CDR3 DNA sequence: TGTGCCAGCAGCTTCCCGGACAGGGTCAATTCACCCCTCCACTTT. It encodes CASSFPDRVNSPLHF.

This clone appeared once. The rearrangement joins TRBV7-2 to TRBJ1-6, with TRBD1 identical over 7 bases. Looked up from germline, CDR1 is SGHTA and CDR2 is FQGNSA. Trimming removed 5 bases from V and 5 bases from J; junction bases left unmatched: 6. This CDR3 spans 15 amino acids. CDR3 nucleotides: TGTGCCAGCAGCGGACGACAGGGCCATAATTCACCCCTCCACTTT. Protein product: CASSGRQGHNSPLHF.

The chain couples TRBV29-1 to TRBJ2-7; no clear D. The CDR3 loop spans 14 amino acids. The germline V and J ends were trimmed by 3 bases and 5 bases, with 17 bases remaining between them. Germline loops: CDR1 SQVTM, CDR2 ANQGSEA. Here the CDR3 DNA reads TGCAGCGTTGAGCCGAACCCCGGAGACAACGAGCAGTACTTC. This codes for CSVEPNPGDNEQYF.

The CDR3 DNA sequence: TGTGCCAGCAGCTTAGATCGGGCGGGGGGGCTGGATACGCAGTATTTT. Translation gives CASSLDRAGGLDTQYF. The chain recombines TRBV11-2 with TRBJ2-3; 9 bases align to TRBD2. V dropped 0 bases and J dropped 6; count of bases not matched to a gene: 7. Germline loops: CDR1 SGHAT, CDR2 FQNNGV. The CDR3 runs 16 residues.